The present T cell receptor beta chain was sequenced within a study of shared clonotypes between healthy human individuals. As for the study in general: Three plates each covered CD4 naive and memory; CD8 naive two, CD8 memory one. Points from the study as a whole: Clonotypes shared by all four sorted-subset donors had higher generation probabilities than non-shared clonotypes.

The repertoire was sequenced with immunoSEQ multiplex PCR; TCRdb's copy has only in-frame clones and lacks some. This sample carries about 2 million clones, 95% of them seen once, and the ten largest clones take about 0.13%. As concerns this clone: Its antigen is unidentified.

V lost 4 bases and J 8 bases, leaving 14 bases between the germline ends. Germline-derived CDR1 and CDR2 are SEHNR and FQNEAQ (reference sequence). This CDR3 spans 13 amino acids. Adult Caucasians living in Nashville, Tennessee made up all of the donors. The sample was naive CD4+ T cells sorted from blood. Indicated subset: CD45RA+ positively selected. The TCR was taken from a man aged 18 to 29 in good health. This chain links TRBV7-9 with TRBJ1-1; TRBD1 might be the D (6 bases). CDR3 sequence: CASSSTGALEAFF. Written as DNA, the CDR3 is TGTGCCAGCAGCTCGACAGGAGCATTGGAAGCTTTCTTT.